This is a list of T cell receptor beta chains from one sample in a study of blood T cells in healthy people across ages. TCRdb reanalysed the 5' RACE reads using MiXCR and keeps one entry per CDR3 protein. This sample has 1.5 million to 2 million distinct CDR3 sequences; 28% occur once, and the top ten carry over 7%. The specimen sequenced was blood. These receptor sequences come from a young woman in good health. Both conserved end residues are part of each CDR3. D genes are given only for firm matches. Expanded clones get a size class; other rows say once, few or many, or leave the size out.

size	D	J	V	DNA	CDR3
.	TRBD1	TRBJ1-2	TRBV6-5	TGTGCCAGCAGTTACAGCCCAGGGGACAGGGGAAGGGGTAACTATGGCTACACCTTC	CASSYSPGDRGRGNYGYTF
.	.	TRBJ2-3	TRBV20-1	TGCAGTGCGCTAACACCTAACACAGATACGCAGTATTTT	CSALTPNTDTQYF
many	.	TRBJ2-5	TRBV9	TGTGCCAGCAGCTCCGGGACCCTCCAAGAGACCCAGTACTTC	CASSSGTLQETQYF
few	.	TRBJ2-7	TRBV3-1	TGTGCCAGCAGCCCTGGTTGGTCTGCGACTCTGGGCGAGCAGTACTTC	CASSPGWSATLGEQYF
few	TRBD2	TRBJ2-1	TRBV12-3/TRBV12-4	TGTGCCAGCAGTTTAGCGCTAGGCGGGAGTCTCAATGAGCAGTTCTTC	CASSLALGGSLNEQFF
once	TRBD1	TRBJ1-5	TRBV12-3/TRBV12-4	TGTGCCAGCAGTTGGACAGGGGGTTCCGATCAGCCCCAGCATTTT	CASSWTGGSDQPQHF
few	.	TRBJ2-6	TRBV20-1	TGCAGTGCTAGGATAAACTCTGGGGCCAACGTCCTGACTTTC	CSARINSGANVLTF
few	.	TRBJ1-2	TRBV4-1	TGCGCCAGCAGCCAAGTACTCATGGGAGATGGCTACACCTTC	CASSQVLMGDGYTF
.	.	TRBJ2-3	TRBV28	TGTGCCAGCAGCCCCGGCCCCCTCCTAAACACAGATACGCAGTATTTT	CASSPGPLLNTDTQYF
.	TRBD2	TRBJ2-1	TRBV10-3	TGTGCCATGGGTAGCGGGGGCCCATACAATGAGCAGTTCTTC	CAMGSGGPYNEQFF
many	.	TRBJ1-2	TRBV29-1	TGCAGCGTTGCCGAAGATGGCTACACCTTC	CSVAEDGYTF
few	.	TRBJ1-6	TRBV12-3/TRBV12-4	TGTGCCAGCAAAGGACCTAATTCACCCCTCCACTTT	CASKGPNSPLHF
.	.	TRBJ2-2	TRBV11-1	TGTGCCAGCAGCCGATTCCCCGACGGGGGTGTCGGGGAGCTGTTTTTT	CASSRFPDGGVGELFF
.	TRBD2	TRBJ2-1	TRBV24-1	TGTGCCACCCTCACTAGCGGGAGGATCTACAATGAGCAGTTCTTC	CATLTSGRIYNEQFF
few	.	TRBJ1-1	TRBV7-2	TGTGCCAGCAGCTTAGAAGGCGACAGGCATATGAACACTGAAGCTTTCTTT	CASSLEGDRHMNTEAFF
.	.	TRBJ1-2	TRBV7-2	TGTGCCAGCAGCTATAGAGGGGACGGGGGCTATGGCTACACCTTC	CASSYRGDGGYGYTF
.	TRBD1	TRBJ1-3	TRBV12-3/TRBV12-4	TGTGCCAGCAGCCTACAGGGGTTTGGCAACACCATATATTTT	CASSLQGFGNTIYF
many	.	TRBJ2-1	TRBV20-1	TGCAGTGCTAGCTCCGCCAATGAGCAGTTCTTC	CSASSANEQFF
.	.	TRBJ2-7	TRBV5-8	TGTGCCAGCAGCGGCGGACAGTTCTCCTACGAGCAGTACTTC	CASSGGQFSYEQYF
many	.	TRBJ2-6	TRBV5-1	TGCGCCAGCAGTTCCCAGGTATCTCCTGGGGCCAACGTCCTGACTTTC	CASSSQVSPGANVLTF
.	.	TRBJ1-5	TRBV12-3/TRBV12-4	TGTGCCGGCAGTTTTGACCGCAATCAGCCCCAGCATTTT	CAGSFDRNQPQHF
.	.	TRBJ1-1	TRBV29-1	TGCAGCGTTGTACCAGGGGCCACTGAAGCTTTCTTT	CSVVPGATEAFF
few	.	TRBJ1-5	TRBV12-3/TRBV12-4	TGTGCCAGCTCACCAACGGGGGAGGTCGGTCAGCCCCAGCATTTT	CASSPTGEVGQPQHF
few	.	TRBJ2-1	TRBV7-9	TGTGCCAGCAGCTTGACGGTCTTGGATGAGCAGTTCTTC	CASSLTVLDEQFF
many	TRBD2	TRBJ2-5	TRBV12-3/TRBV12-4	TGTGCCAGCACCTTAGCGGGAGGAAAAGAGACCCAGTACTTC	CASTLAGGKETQYF
few	TRBD1	TRBJ2-7	TRBV10-3	TGTGCCATCAGTGTGGGACAGGAGATCTACGAGCAGTACTTC	CAISVGQEIYEQYF
many	.	TRBJ2-7	TRBV29-1	TGCAGCGTTGAATTTCCCACGAACGAGCAGTACTTC	CSVEFPTNEQYF
.	.	TRBJ2-1	TRBV2	TGTGCCAGCAGTGAAAGGGGTATAGATGAGCAGTTCTTC	CASSERGIDEQFF
few	.	TRBJ2-1	TRBV20-1	TGCAGTGCTAGAGAACGGTCCGAGCAGTTCTTC	CSARERSEQFF